Each of the 21 T cell receptor beta chains below was sequenced from the same sample in a study of T-cell memory formation after mild COVID-19. One entry per CDR3 protein results from TCRdb running MiXCR on the 5' RACE reads. The data hold roughly 190,000 distinct CDR3 sequences, with about a sixth observed a single time. The sequenced sample consisted of PBMCs or a T cell subset sorted from them (not recorded which). These receptors were collected from an adult woman who had mild COVID-19 (a few samples of this study predate the infection). Cell type and time point are not known.

The chain is built from TRBV10-3 and TRBJ2-7; 9 bases are a match to TRBD2. This CDR3 region has 12 residues. Germline loops: CDR1 ENHRY, CDR2 SYGVKD. After removal of 10 bases from V and 6 bases from J, the junction contained 7 bases not matched to a gene. The CDR3 region has the DNA TGTGCCACCTTAGCGGGAGAGGGCGAGCAGTACTTC. Protein product: CATLAGEGEQYF.

V is TRBV4-3 and J is TRBJ1-4, with D maybe TRBD1 (5 bases). CDR1 is LGHNA and CDR2 is YSLEER in the germline V gene. The germline V and J ends were trimmed by 0 bases and 7 bases, with 12 bases remaining between them. This CDR3 region has 15 residues. CDR3 sequence: CASSQDPGTVEKLFF. CDR3 bases: TGCGCCAGCAGCCAAGATCCCGGGACGGTTGAAAAACTGTTTTTT.

This sequence joins TRBV3-1 and TRBJ1-2, with D hard to call. Germline CDR1 is LGHDT and CDR2 is YNNKEL (reference sequence). The CDR3 has 15 amino acids. Trimming pared 0 bases from V and 5 bases from J, leaving 13 bases between. CDR3 residues: CASSQDVASYYGYTF. The CDR3 DNA reads as TGTGCCAGCAGCCAAGATGTGGCATCCTATTATGGCTACACCTTC.

In the case of this clonotype: The junction differs from germline at one of its ends, possibly a read error. The genes are TRBV3-1 and TRBJ2-2; no clear D gene. This CDR3 contains 11 residues. Per the germline V gene, CDR1 is LGHDT and CDR2 is YNNKEL (reference sequence). CDR3 residues: CASMNNGELFF. DNA for the CDR3: TGTGCCAGCATGAACAACGGGGAGCTGTTTTTT.

There are a few counts of this clonotype. The chain has TRBV2 and TRBJ1-5; D gene ambiguous. The CDR3 is 15 residues long. V lost 7 bases, J lost 2 bases, and 15 bases lay in between. Germline values: CDR1 SNHLY, CDR2 FYNNEI. The CDR3 DNA is TGTGCCAGCACTTTGGGGAGTCAGGGCAATCAGCCCCAGCATTTT. Protein: CASTLGSQGNQPQHF.

This clonotype was detected only a few times. CDR3 bases: TGCGCCAGCAGCTCTCCGGGCCGCGGAGACGAGCAGTACTTC. Amino acid sequence: CASSSPGRGDEQYF. The chain employs TRBV5-1 and TRBJ2-7; D unclear. The V and J ends lost 3 bases and 5 bases respectively, with 15 bases between them. The CDR3 loop spans 14 amino acids. CDR1 is SGHRS, CDR2 YFSETQ, per germline.

The V and J genes are TRBV7-9 and TRBJ1-1; 7 positions match TRBD1. The CDR3 contains 17 residues. Germline-derived CDR1 and CDR2 are SEHNR and FQNEAQ (reference sequence). After removal of 1 base from V and 1 base from J, the junction contained 9 bases not matched to a gene. The CDR3 protein is CASSLERRTGTNTEAFF. The CDR3 coding sequence is TGTGCCAGCAGCTTAGAACGGCGGACAGGAACGAACACTGAAGCTTTCTTT.

The chain links TRBV20-1 to TRBJ1-4; 11 nucleotides agree with TRBD1. CDR1 is DFQATT, CDR2 SNEGSKA, per germline (reference sequence). With 5 bases clipped from V and 10 bases from J, the junction kept 12 bases outside the gene matches. The CDR3 covers 15 residues. The CDR3 sequence is CSALPQDRGQGKLFF. The DNA of the CDR3 is TGCAGTGCTTTACCACAGGACAGGGGGCAGGGAAAACTGTTTTTT.

This clonotype was seen ten or more times. The genes are TRBV10-3 and TRBJ2-5; D is possibly TRBD1 or TRBD2 (5 bases each). The CDR3 totals 13 residues. The germline CDR1 and CDR2 sequences are ENHRY and SYGVKD. Trimming left V 2 bases short and J 9 bases short, with 13 bases between. Written as DNA, the CDR3 is TGTGCCATCAGTGAGGACAGCGGTGGGGCCCAGTACTTC. Its protein product is CAISEDSGGAQYF.

This clonotype was counted a few times. V and J are TRBV5-1 and TRBJ2-7; D ambiguous. The CDR3 runs 14 residues. V lost 0 bases to trimming and J lost 2 bases, with 9 bases between them. The germline CDR1 and CDR2 sequences are SGHRS and YFSETQ. CDR3 coding DNA: TGCGCCAGCAGCTTGGAGGGTCCCCCCTACGAGCAGTACTTC. This translates into CASSLEGPPYEQYF.

V usage is TRBV3-1 and J usage is TRBJ1-2; possible D gene TRBD1, 5 bases. V dropped 1 base and J dropped 8 bases, with 14 bases sitting between them. The CDR3 runs 14 residues. Germline lookup yields CDR1 LGHDT and CDR2 YNNKEL (reference sequence). CDR3 loop: CASSQAGPVGGYTF. As DNA, the CDR3 is TGTGCCAGCAGCCAAGCAGGGCCAGTGGGGGGCTACACCTTC.

This clonotype has a handful of counts. V and J are TRBV7-2 and TRBJ1-2; possibly TRBD1 for D (6 bases). The CDR3 loop spans 15 amino acids. Germline lookup yields CDR1 SGHTA and CDR2 FQGNSA. Trimming shortened V by 5 bases and J by 8 bases, and 21 bases separated the two germline ends. CDR3 residues: CASSPWGGGTLGYTF. CDR3 nucleotide sequence: TGTGCCAGCAGCCCATGGGGAGGGGGAACCCTAGGCTACACCTTC.

This clonotype was detected a few times. The chain has TRBV10-3 and TRBJ2-7; D is undetermined. Trimming took 3 bases from V and 5 from J, leaving 5 bases between them. From germline, CDR1 is ENHRY and CDR2 SYGVKD. The CDR3 extends over 11 amino acids. CDR3 protein: CAISDKNEQYF. CDR3 DNA sequence: TGTGCCATCAGTGATAAAAACGAGCAGTACTTC.

This clonotype appeared a few times. This rearrangement joins TRBV6-5 to TRBJ1-1, with D uncertain. The CDR3 runs to 12 residues. Looked up from germline, CDR1 is MNHEY and CDR2 is SVGAGI. Deletions cut 5 bases from V and 4 bases from J, with 8 bases between. The CDR3 DNA reads as TGTGCCAGCAGTCCGCCTGGCACTGAAGCTTTCTTT. It translates to CASSPPGTEAFF.

Only a few counts were recorded for this clonotype. V and J are TRBV7-9 and TRBJ1-6; possible D gene TRBD1, 6 bases. The CDR3 totals 16 residues. Per germline, CDR1 SEHNR and CDR2 FQNEAQ (reference sequence). V was trimmed by 5 bases and J by 5 bases, leaving 16 bases between them. CDR3 amino acids: CASSVGGGPDNSPLHF. The CDR3 region has the DNA TGTGCCAGCAGCGTAGGGGGGGGACCGGATAATTCACCCCTCCACTTT.

The DNA of the CDR3 is TGTGCCAGCAGCCAAGAATGGACTAGCGAGGGAGAAGAGACCCAGTACTTC. It encodes CASSQEWTSEGEETQYF. The chain recombines TRBV4-2 with TRBJ2-5, with 9 bases fitting TRBD2. Germline-derived CDR1 and CDR2 are LGHNA and YNFKEQ. V was pared by 0 bases and J by 3 bases, with 8 bases of the junction left unmatched. This CDR3 comprises 17 residues.

The chain has TRBV9 and TRBJ2-5; possibly TRBD1 or TRBD2 for D (5 bases each). In germline, CDR1 is SGDLS, CDR2 YYNGEE. Between the trimmed V and J ends, which lost 4 bases and 1 base, there was a span of 11 bases. This CDR3 spans 14 amino acids. CDR3 sequence reads: CASSYGTTQETQYF. The CDR3 bases are TGTGCCAGCAGCTACGGGACCACCCAAGAGACCCAGTACTTC.

The chain is built from TRBV28 and TRBJ1-5; D is perhaps TRBD1 (5 bases). V was shortened by 3 bases and J by 6 bases, with 9 bases between the two germline ends. The CDR3 loop spans 13 amino acids. From germline, CDR1 is MDHEN and CDR2 SYDVKM. The CDR3: CASSFRVGQPQHF. CDR3 in DNA: TGTGCCAGCAGTTTCAGGGTAGGTCAGCCCCAGCATTTT.

The rearrangement links TRBV9 to TRBJ2-2; D is perhaps TRBD2 (6 bases). Germline-derived CDR1 and CDR2 are SGDLS and YYNGEE. The V end lost 2 bases, the J end lost 3 bases, and 8 bases lay between the germline ends. The CDR3 totals 14 residues. The CDR3, as DNA: TGTGCCAGCAGCGTCGGGACTTACACCGGGGAGCTGTTTTTT. Protein: CASSVGTYTGELFF.

The chain employs TRBV20-1 and TRBJ1-2, with 8 bases lining up with TRBD1. CDR1 and CDR2 from the germline V gene are DFQATT and SNEGSKA (reference sequence). Trimming removed 6 bases from V and 3 bases from J; junction bases left unmatched: 9. CDR3 length equals 14 residues. As DNA, the CDR3 is TGCAGTGCCCGAGGGCAGGGACAGGACTATGGCTACACCTTC. Its translation: CSARGQGQDYGYTF.

This chain joins TRBV7-2 and TRBJ1-5, with D tentatively TRBD1 (6 bases). The CDR3 contains 14 residues. Trimming took off 2 bases at V and 4 bases at J, with 9 bases between the two ends. The germline gives CDR1 SGHTA, CDR2 FQGNSA. CDR3 in amino acids: CASSLTGMNQPQHF. The DNA of the CDR3 is TGTGCCAGCAGCTTAACAGGGATGAATCAGCCCCAGCATTTT.